The rows below give T cell receptor beta chains drawn from one sample of a study of post-analysis software for immune sequencing data. One entry per CDR3 protein results from TCRdb running MiXCR on the PCR reads. The data contain roughly 570,000 distinct CDR3 sequences, around 36% of them singletons. Sequenced material: blood. These receptors were collected from a girl aged 2 to 17 with multiple sclerosis. Each CDR3 is given with its conserved first and last residue. The D gene is left open where the match is weak. For some rows the clone size is stated as once, few or many, or as a class when expanded; others skip it.

TRBJ2-2 - TRBV20-1 - TGCAGTGCTAGAGATGCGGACTATCACACCGGGGAGCTGTTTTTT CSARDADYHTGELFF
TRBJ2-5 - TRBV5-5 few TGTGCCAGCAGCTTAGGTCGGGGGCCAAACCCCCAAGAGACCCAGTACTTC CASSLGRGPNPQETQYF
TRBJ1-2 TRBD1 TRBV29-1 - TGCAGCGTTGCCCCCCCGGGGGACAGGATCGACTACACCTTC CSVAPPGDRIDYTF
TRBJ2-3 - TRBV29-1 many TGCAGCGTTCGGAGGGGGGGTATAGATACGCAGTATTTT CSVRRGGIDTQYF
TRBJ1-5 TRBD1 TRBV7-2 - TGTGCCAGCAGCTTAGTGACAGGGGCGGGTCAGCCCCAGCATTTT CASSLVTGAGQPQHF
TRBJ2-3 - TRBV20-1 - TGCAATGCTAGGGTGCGTTGGGGACGCACAGATACGCAGTATTTT CNARVRWGRTDTQYF
TRBJ2-3 - TRBV10-3 few TGTGCCATCAGTGAGATGGCAGATACGCAGTATTTT CAISEMADTQYF
TRBJ1-2 - TRBV29-1 - TGCAGCGTAGACGACAGTCCGTATGGCTACACCTTC CSVDDSPYGYTF
TRBJ1-1 - TRBV11-2 - TGTGCCAGCAGCCCCTTAAAGACAGTTGAAGCTTTCTTT CASSPLKTVEAFF
TRBJ1-1 TRBD1 TRBV10-2 many TGCGCCAGCAGTGAGTGGCAGGGGGAGAACACTGAAGCTTTCTTT CASSEWQGENTEAFF
TRBJ1-2 - TRBV27 - TGTGCCAGCAGTTTGGACGGGGCTGTCTATGGCTACACCTTC CASSLDGAVYGYTF
TRBJ1-5 - TRBV6-5 - TGTGCCAGCAGTTCTACAGGGTTAGCAAATCAGCCCCAGCATTTT CASSSTGLANQPQHF
TRBJ2-7 - TRBV10-3 - TGTGCCATCAGTGAAGAGAACAGCTCCTACGAGCAGTACTTC CAISEENSSYEQYF